Listed below are T cell receptor beta chains from one sample, sequenced in a study of CD8 T cells in ankylosing spondylitis. TCRdb independently ran MiXCR on the 5' RACE reads; one entry per CDR3 protein. The table shows 500,000 to 550,000 distinct CDR3 sequences, with about 13% occurring only once. Material for sequencing was blood, either unsorted or a sorted T cell fraction (not recorded which). Receptor source: a male donor with ankylosing spondylitis. CDR3s include the opening cysteine and the closing phenylalanine or tryptophan. A D gene is named only where the DNA matches it firmly. The size of a clone is reported for some rows only, either as once, few or many, or as a class for expanded clones.

clone size: NA; V gene: TRBV11-3; J gene: TRBJ1-1; D gene: NA; CDR3 protein: CASSLEDGTEAFF; CDR3 DNA: TGTGCCAGCAGCTTAGAAGACGGGACGGAAGCTTTCTTT
clone size: few; V gene: TRBV11-2; J gene: TRBJ2-1; D gene: TRBD2; CDR3 protein: CASSRRGEGEQFF; CDR3 DNA: TGTGCCAGCAGCCGTAGAGGGGAGGGTGAGCAGTTCTTC
clone size: few; V gene: TRBV29-1; J gene: TRBJ1-2; D gene: NA; CDR3 protein: CSGGGGESSYGYTF; CDR3 DNA: TGCAGCGGAGGGGGGGGCGAGTCTAGCTATGGCTACACCTTC
clone size: NA; V gene: TRBV11-1; J gene: TRBJ1-6; D gene: NA; CDR3 protein: CASNSGSWQEGPSSPLHF; CDR3 DNA: TGTGCCAGCAACTCAGGGTCGTGGCAGGAGGGTCCGAGTTCACCCCTCCACTTT
clone size: NA; V gene: TRBV20-1; J gene: TRBJ2-1; D gene: NA; CDR3 protein: CSAGRPGRGDNEQFF; CDR3 DNA: TGCAGTGCTGGCCGGCCAGGTCGAGGCGACAATGAGCAGTTCTTC
clone size: NA; V gene: TRBV6-2/TRBV6-3; J gene: TRBJ1-3; D gene: NA; CDR3 protein: CASSPDFAAGNTIYF; CDR3 DNA: TGTGCCAGCAGTCCGGACTTTGCCGCGGGAAACACCATATATTTT
clone size: NA; V gene: TRBV7-2; J gene: TRBJ2-1; D gene: TRBD1; CDR3 protein: CASSITGGGEQFF; CDR3 DNA: TGTGCCAGCAGCATTACAGGGGGCGGTGAGCAGTTCTTC
clone size: NA; V gene: TRBV20-1; J gene: TRBJ1-1; D gene: TRBD1; CDR3 protein: CSAKIQGSVGTEAFF; CDR3 DNA: TGCAGTGCCAAGATACAGGGGAGTGTGGGCACTGAAGCTTTCTTT
clone size: few; V gene: TRBV7-7; J gene: TRBJ2-2; D gene: NA; CDR3 protein: CASSLAAGTGELFF; CDR3 DNA: TGTGCCAGCAGCTTAGCGGCAGGGACCGGGGAGCTGTTTTTT
clone size: few; V gene: TRBV3-1; J gene: TRBJ2-1; D gene: NA; CDR3 protein: CASSQGTRGFEQFF; CDR3 DNA: TGTGCCAGCAGCCAAGGGACTAGGGGGTTTGAGCAGTTCTTC
clone size: many; V gene: TRBV20-1; J gene: TRBJ1-2; D gene: TRBD1; CDR3 protein: CSARQGNYGYTF; CDR3 DNA: TGCAGTGCTCGACAGGGGAACTATGGCTACACCTTC
clone size: few; V gene: TRBV5-5; J gene: TRBJ1-5; D gene: NA; CDR3 protein: CASRINHQANEGPQHF; CDR3 DNA: TGTGCCAGCAGAATTAATCACCAAGCCAACGAAGGGCCCCAGCATTTT
clone size: many; V gene: TRBV11-3; J gene: TRBJ2-3; D gene: NA; CDR3 protein: CASSSWTGTDTQYF; CDR3 DNA: TGTGCCAGCAGCTCCTGGACGGGGACAGATACGCAGTATTTT
clone size: NA; V gene: TRBV27; J gene: TRBJ2-7; D gene: TRBD1; CDR3 protein: CASSNRGREYEQYF; CDR3 DNA: TGTGCCAGCAGTAACAGGGGGCGCGAGTACGAGCAGTACTTC
clone size: few; V gene: TRBV7-9; J gene: TRBJ1-4; D gene: TRBD1; CDR3 protein: CASSLSGTATNEKLFF; CDR3 DNA: TGTGCCAGCAGCTTAAGCGGGACAGCAACTAATGAAAAACTGTTTTTT
clone size: many; V gene: TRBV3-1; J gene: TRBJ1-2; D gene: NA; CDR3 protein: CASSLGAYGYTF; CDR3 DNA: TGTGCCAGCAGCCTCGGGGCATATGGCTACACCTTC
clone size: many; V gene: TRBV5-6; J gene: TRBJ2-1; D gene: NA; CDR3 protein: CASSFGTADGEQFF; CDR3 DNA: TGTGCCAGCAGCTTTGGGACTGCCGACGGGGAGCAGTTCTTC
clone size: many; V gene: TRBV10-3; J gene: TRBJ2-3; D gene: TRBD2; CDR3 protein: CAISTSGSTDTQYF; CDR3 DNA: TGTGCCATCAGTACTAGCGGCAGCACAGATACGCAGTATTTT
clone size: NA; V gene: TRBV2; J gene: TRBJ1-2; D gene: NA; CDR3 protein: CASSWVGRAGYTF; CDR3 DNA: TGTGCCAGCAGTTGGGTAGGGCGCGCCGGGTACACCTTC
clone size: few; V gene: TRBV6-5; J gene: TRBJ2-1; D gene: NA; CDR3 protein: CASSYSRVVWDGSYNEQFF; CDR3 DNA: TGTGCCAGCAGTTACTCTAGGGTGGTTTGGGATGGCTCCTACAATGAGCAGTTCTTC
clone size: few; V gene: TRBV29-1; J gene: TRBJ2-1; D gene: NA; CDR3 protein: CSVAGYNEQFF; CDR3 DNA: TGCAGCGTTGCGGGTTACAATGAGCAGTTCTTC
clone size: many; V gene: TRBV7-2; J gene: TRBJ2-1; D gene: NA; CDR3 protein: CASSLSSVNYNEQFF; CDR3 DNA: TGTGCCAGCAGCTTATCTAGCGTAAACTACAATGAGCAGTTCTTC
clone size: NA; V gene: TRBV20-1; J gene: TRBJ1-5; D gene: NA; CDR3 protein: CSARAGTWANQPQHF; CDR3 DNA: TGCAGTGCTAGAGCCGGGACATGGGCAAATCAGCCCCAGCATTTT
clone size: many; V gene: TRBV20-1; J gene: TRBJ2-5; D gene: TRBD2; CDR3 protein: CSAKGLAGVYQETQYF; CDR3 DNA: TGCAGTGCTAAGGGACTAGCGGGCGTGTACCAAGAGACCCAGTACTTC
clone size: NA; V gene: TRBV5-1; J gene: TRBJ2-3; D gene: TRBD2; CDR3 protein: CASSSAGEGTDTQYF; CDR3 DNA: TGCGCCAGCAGCTCAGCGGGAGAGGGCACAGATACGCAGTATTTT
clone size: NA; V gene: TRBV15; J gene: TRBJ2-1; D gene: TRBD2; CDR3 protein: CATSPHSGSSYNEQFF; CDR3 DNA: TGTGCCACCAGCCCTCATAGCGGGAGTTCCTACAATGAGCAGTTCTTC
clone size: few; V gene: TRBV29-1; J gene: TRBJ2-1; D gene: NA; CDR3 protein: CSVSDEQFF; CDR3 DNA: TGCAGCGTTTCCGATGAGCAGTTCTTC
clone size: many; V gene: TRBV12-3/TRBV12-4; J gene: TRBJ2-1; D gene: TRBD2; CDR3 protein: CASSRTLAGARNEQFF; CDR3 DNA: TGTGCCAGCAGCCGAACACTAGCGGGAGCGAGGAATGAGCAGTTCTTC
clone size: few; V gene: TRBV20-1; J gene: TRBJ2-5; D gene: NA; CDR3 protein: CSARVSLGETQYF; CDR3 DNA: TGCAGTGCTAGAGTATCACTGGGGGAGACCCAGTACTTC
clone size: few; V gene: TRBV20-1; J gene: TRBJ2-7; D gene: TRBD1; CDR3 protein: CSASEGAQGRYF; CDR3 DNA: TGCAGTGCTAGCGAGGGGGCACAGGGCCGGTACTTC
clone size: NA; V gene: TRBV5-1; J gene: TRBJ1-1; D gene: NA; CDR3 protein: CASSGNAGSTEAFF; CDR3 DNA: TGCGCCAGCAGCGGCAATGCGGGGAGCACTGAAGCTTTCTTT
clone size: many; V gene: TRBV7-8; J gene: TRBJ2-1; D gene: NA; CDR3 protein: CASNQLRGSYNEQFF; CDR3 DNA: TGTGCCAGCAACCAACTTAGGGGATCGTACAATGAGCAGTTCTTC
clone size: once; V gene: TRBV18; J gene: TRBJ1-1; D gene: NA; CDR3 protein: CASSQAGPTEAFF; CDR3 DNA: TGTGCCAGCTCCCAGGCAGGGCCCACTGAAGCTTTCTTT
clone size: NA; V gene: TRBV20-1; J gene: TRBJ1-1; D gene: NA; CDR3 protein: CSASQGNTEAFF; CDR3 DNA: TGCAGTGCTAGTCAGGGGAATACTGAAGCTTTCTTT
clone size: many; V gene: TRBV27; J gene: TRBJ2-1; D gene: TRBD2; CDR3 protein: CASSSGLAGGGNEQFF; CDR3 DNA: TGTGCCAGCAGTTCGGGACTAGCGGGAGGTGGCAATGAGCAGTTCTTC
clone size: few; V gene: TRBV20-1; J gene: TRBJ1-1; D gene: TRBD1; CDR3 protein: CSATTGGSEAFF; CDR3 DNA: TGCAGTGCCACCACAGGGGGCAGTGAAGCTTTCTTT
clone size: NA; V gene: TRBV15; J gene: TRBJ2-7; D gene: TRBD1; CDR3 protein: CATSRDGRGQGTYEQYF; CDR3 DNA: TGTGCCACCAGCAGAGACGGGCGCGGACAGGGAACATACGAGCAGTACTTC
clone size: NA; V gene: TRBV12-3/TRBV12-4; J gene: TRBJ2-2; D gene: TRBD2; CDR3 protein: CACSLAPAGGPGTGELFF; CDR3 DNA: TGTGCCTGCAGTCTAGCCCCAGCGGGAGGGCCGGGGACCGGGGAGCTGTTTTTT
clone size: few; V gene: TRBV5-1; J gene: TRBJ2-3; D gene: NA; CDR3 protein: CASSPLSGDVGTDTQYF; CDR3 DNA: TGCGCCAGCAGCCCCCTTTCAGGGGATGTGGGCACAGATACGCAGTATTTT
clone size: NA; V gene: TRBV12-3/TRBV12-4; J gene: TRBJ2-1; D gene: TRBD2; CDR3 protein: CASSPGLAGVKNEQFF; CDR3 DNA: TGTGCCAGCAGCCCCGGACTAGCGGGAGTTAAGAATGAGCAGTTCTTC
clone size: many; V gene: TRBV7-2; J gene: TRBJ2-1; D gene: TRBD2; CDR3 protein: CASSLRLAGVHNEQFF; CDR3 DNA: TGTGCCAGCAGCTTAAGACTAGCGGGAGTGCACAATGAGCAGTTCTTC
clone size: many; V gene: TRBV5-6; J gene: TRBJ2-2; D gene: NA; CDR3 protein: CASSIYNTGELFF; CDR3 DNA: TGTGCCAGCAGCATCTACAACACCGGGGAGCTGTTTTTT
clone size: NA; V gene: TRBV4-1; J gene: TRBJ2-1; D gene: NA; CDR3 protein: CASSQDRARVPYNEQFF; CDR3 DNA: TGCGCCAGCAGCCAAGATCGAGCGAGAGTCCCCTACAATGAGCAGTTCTTC
clone size: few; V gene: TRBV3-1; J gene: TRBJ2-1; D gene: TRBD1; CDR3 protein: CASGGWGQGYNEQFF; CDR3 DNA: TGTGCCAGCGGGGGCTGGGGACAGGGATACAATGAGCAGTTCTTC
clone size: few; V gene: TRBV6-1; J gene: TRBJ2-5; D gene: TRBD1; CDR3 protein: CASRTPGQQETQYF; CDR3 DNA: TGTGCCAGCAGAACCCCGGGACAGCAAGAGACCCAGTACTTC
clone size: NA; V gene: TRBV7-6; J gene: TRBJ2-1; D gene: NA; CDR3 protein: CASSTIGDEQFF; CDR3 DNA: TGTGCCAGCTCGACTATCGGCGATGAGCAGTTCTTC
clone size: few; V gene: TRBV24-1; J gene: TRBJ2-2; D gene: NA; CDR3 protein: CATSVRGQMNTGELFF; CDR3 DNA: TGTGCCACCAGTGTTCGCGGGCAGATGAACACCGGGGAGCTGTTTTTT
clone size: NA; V gene: TRBV5-1; J gene: TRBJ2-3; D gene: NA; CDR3 protein: CASSLMGASTDTQYF; CDR3 DNA: TGCGCCAGCAGCTTGATGGGGGCTAGCACAGATACGCAGTATTTT
clone size: many; V gene: TRBV29-1; J gene: TRBJ2-1; D gene: NA; CDR3 protein: CSVEETGNEQFF; CDR3 DNA: TGCAGCGTTGAAGAAACGGGAAATGAGCAGTTCTTC
clone size: many; V gene: TRBV20-1; J gene: TRBJ1-4; D gene: NA; CDR3 protein: CSATQRATNEKLFF; CDR3 DNA: TGCAGTGCTACCCAAAGGGCAACTAATGAAAAACTGTTTTTT
clone size: NA; V gene: TRBV20-1; J gene: TRBJ2-3; D gene: TRBD2; CDR3 protein: CSALSGKADTQYF; CDR3 DNA: TGCAGTGCTTTAAGCGGGAAGGCAGATACGCAGTATTTT
clone size: NA; V gene: TRBV4-1; J gene: TRBJ2-4; D gene: NA; CDR3 protein: CASSQGINKNIQYF; CDR3 DNA: TGCGCCAGCAGCCAAGGGATCAACAAAAACATTCAGTACTTC
clone size: many; V gene: TRBV7-7; J gene: TRBJ2-5; D gene: NA; CDR3 protein: CASSFSGNQETQYF; CDR3 DNA: TGTGCCAGCAGCTTTTCCGGGAACCAAGAGACCCAGTACTTC
clone size: few; V gene: TRBV19; J gene: TRBJ2-7; D gene: TRBD2; CDR3 protein: CASSAYLAGGYEQYF; CDR3 DNA: TGTGCCAGTAGTGCCTATCTAGCGGGAGGTTACGAGCAGTACTTC
clone size: NA; V gene: TRBV20-1; J gene: TRBJ2-1; D gene: TRBD1; CDR3 protein: CSARDRRQGVSEQFF; CDR3 DNA: TGCAGTGCTAGAGATCGAAGGCAGGGGGTCAGCGAGCAGTTCTTC
clone size: few; V gene: TRBV7-9; J gene: TRBJ2-4; D gene: NA; CDR3 protein: CASSFDRLIDIQYF; CDR3 DNA: TGTGCCAGCAGCTTCGACAGGTTGATAGACATTCAGTACTTC
clone size: NA; V gene: TRBV11-2; J gene: TRBJ1-1; D gene: NA; CDR3 protein: CASSLEQAPNTEAFF; CDR3 DNA: TGTGCCAGCAGCTTAGAGCAGGCACCGAACACTGAAGCTTTCTTT
clone size: NA; V gene: TRBV7-6; J gene: TRBJ2-1; D gene: TRBD2; CDR3 protein: CASSPGLAIDEQFF; CDR3 DNA: TGTGCCAGCAGCCCCGGACTAGCGATAGATGAGCAGTTCTTC
clone size: many; V gene: TRBV7-2; J gene: TRBJ2-1; D gene: NA; CDR3 protein: CASSLPGVNEQFF; CDR3 DNA: TGTGCCAGCAGCTTACCAGGCGTGAATGAGCAGTTCTTC